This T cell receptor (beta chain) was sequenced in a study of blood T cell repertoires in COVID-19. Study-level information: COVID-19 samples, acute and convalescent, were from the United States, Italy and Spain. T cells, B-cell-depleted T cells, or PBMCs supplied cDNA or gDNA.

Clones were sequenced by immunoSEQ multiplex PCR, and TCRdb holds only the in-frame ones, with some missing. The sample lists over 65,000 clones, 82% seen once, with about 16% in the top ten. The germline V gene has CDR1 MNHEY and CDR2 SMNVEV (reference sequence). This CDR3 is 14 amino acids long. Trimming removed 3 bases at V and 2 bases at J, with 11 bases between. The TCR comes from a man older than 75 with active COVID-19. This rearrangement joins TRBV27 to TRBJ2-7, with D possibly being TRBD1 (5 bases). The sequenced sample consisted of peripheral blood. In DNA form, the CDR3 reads TGTGCCAGCAGTTTCGGACGGACAACCTACGAGCAGTACTTC. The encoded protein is CASSFGRTTYEQYF.